This entry is about one T cell receptor (beta chain). Its antigen is currently unknown. The study drew the donors from its approximately 110-subject validation cohort, separate from the approximately 700-subject first cohort. Assay: immunoSEQ multiplex PCR; the TCRdb copy retains only in-frame clones and omits some. In the table there are 200,000 or so clones, about 79% of which are singletons. With 0 bases removed from V and 6 bases from J, the gap between germline ends came to 8 bases. The CDR3 extends over 14 amino acids. Looked up from germline, CDR1 is MNHEY and CDR2 is SVGAGI. These data originate in a study of cytomegalovirus exposure and HLA in healthy donors. Notes on the study in general: Researchers catalogued over 150 TCR beta chains as cytomegalovirus-associated. One later analysis, an examination of the 100 to 150 validation repertoires, found that first-cohort TCR clusters tended to co-occur in them.

The clonotype originates from a woman in her twenties or thirties in good health and CMV-seropositive. The rearrangement uses TRBV6-5 and TRBJ1-4; D is unresolved. Sequenced material: PBMCs. The CDR3 region has the DNA TGTGCCAGCAGTTACTCCGGCAGCGATGAAAAACTGTTTTTT. This encodes CASSYSGSDEKLFF.